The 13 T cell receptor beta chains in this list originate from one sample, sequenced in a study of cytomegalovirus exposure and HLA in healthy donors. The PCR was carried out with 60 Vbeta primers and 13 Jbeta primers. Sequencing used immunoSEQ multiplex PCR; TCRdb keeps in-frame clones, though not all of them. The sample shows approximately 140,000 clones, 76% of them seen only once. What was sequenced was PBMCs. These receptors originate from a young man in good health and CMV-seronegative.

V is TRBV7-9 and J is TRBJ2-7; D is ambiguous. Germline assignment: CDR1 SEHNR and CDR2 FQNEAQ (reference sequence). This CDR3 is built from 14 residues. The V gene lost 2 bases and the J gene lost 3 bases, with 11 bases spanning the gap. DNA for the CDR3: TGTGCCAGCAGCTTAAGCGAGGCCAACTACGAGCAGTACTTC. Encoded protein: CASSLSEANYEQYF. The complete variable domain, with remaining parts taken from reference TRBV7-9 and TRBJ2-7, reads DTGVSQNPRHKITKRGQNVTFRCDPISEHNRLYWYRQTLGQGPEFLTYFQNEAQLEKSRLLSDRFSAERPKGSFSTLEIQRTEQGDSAMYLCASSLSEANYEQYFGPGTRLTVT.

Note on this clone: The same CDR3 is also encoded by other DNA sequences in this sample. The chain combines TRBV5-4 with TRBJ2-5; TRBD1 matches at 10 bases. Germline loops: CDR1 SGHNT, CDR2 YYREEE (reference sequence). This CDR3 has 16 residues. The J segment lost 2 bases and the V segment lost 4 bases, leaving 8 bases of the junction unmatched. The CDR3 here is CASSRPDRGRQETQYF. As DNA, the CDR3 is TGTGCCAGCAGCAGACCGGACAGGGGGAGACAAGAGACCCAGTACTTC.

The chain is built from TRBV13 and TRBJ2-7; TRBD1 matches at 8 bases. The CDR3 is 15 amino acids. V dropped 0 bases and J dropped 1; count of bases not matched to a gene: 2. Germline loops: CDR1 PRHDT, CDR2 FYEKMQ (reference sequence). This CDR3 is CASSLGQGVSYEQYF. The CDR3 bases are TGTGCCAGCAGCTTAGGACAGGGGGTTTCCTACGAGCAGTACTTC.

The CDR3 sequence is CASRTSPRGREQYF. Here the CDR3 DNA reads TGTGCCAGCAGGACAAGCCCCAGGGGGAGGGAGCAGTACTTC. The chain carries TRBV27 and TRBJ2-7; D possibly corresponds to TRBD1 (7 bases). V was trimmed by 6 bases and J by 7 bases, leaving 19 bases between them. Germline CDR1 and CDR2: MNHEY and SMNVEV (reference sequence). The CDR3 runs to 14 residues.

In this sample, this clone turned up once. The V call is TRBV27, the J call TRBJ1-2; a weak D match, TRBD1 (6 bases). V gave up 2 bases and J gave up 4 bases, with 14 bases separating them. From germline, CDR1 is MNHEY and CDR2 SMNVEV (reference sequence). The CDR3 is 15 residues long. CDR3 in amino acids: CASSLRGGGGYGYTF. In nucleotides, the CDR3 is TGTGCCAGCAGTTTACGCGGGGGCGGCGGCTATGGCTACACCTTC.

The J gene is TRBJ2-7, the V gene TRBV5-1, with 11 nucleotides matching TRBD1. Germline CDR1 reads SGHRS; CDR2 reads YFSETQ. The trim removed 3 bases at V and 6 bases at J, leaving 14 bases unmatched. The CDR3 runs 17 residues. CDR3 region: CASSSTLRTGGSLEQYF. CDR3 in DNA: TGCGCCAGCAGCTCGACACTTCGGACAGGGGGCTCCCTCGAGCAGTACTTC.

The chain's CDR3 is CASSRTGTTKNIQYF. CDR3 DNA: TGTGCCAGCAGCCGAACCGGGACTACCAAAAACATTCAGTACTTC. The V gene is TRBV2, the J gene TRBJ2-4, with TRBD2 matching 7 bases. The CDR3 has 15 residues. Germline CDR1 is SNHLY and CDR2 is FYNNEI. The J segment lost 2 bases and the V segment lost 6 bases, leaving 7 bases of the junction unmatched.

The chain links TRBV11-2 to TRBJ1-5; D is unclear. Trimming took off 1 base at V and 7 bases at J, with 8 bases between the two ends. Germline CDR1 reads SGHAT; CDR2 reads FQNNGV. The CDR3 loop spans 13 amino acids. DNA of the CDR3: TGTGCCAGCAGCTTAGTGGGAGGGCAGCCCCAGCATTTT. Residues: CASSLVGGQPQHF.

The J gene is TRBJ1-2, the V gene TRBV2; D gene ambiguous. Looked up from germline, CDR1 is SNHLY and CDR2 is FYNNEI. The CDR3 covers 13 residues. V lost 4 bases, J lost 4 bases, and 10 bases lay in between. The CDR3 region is CASSVREAYGYTF. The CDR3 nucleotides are TGTGCCAGCAGTGTAAGGGAGGCCTATGGCTACACCTTC.

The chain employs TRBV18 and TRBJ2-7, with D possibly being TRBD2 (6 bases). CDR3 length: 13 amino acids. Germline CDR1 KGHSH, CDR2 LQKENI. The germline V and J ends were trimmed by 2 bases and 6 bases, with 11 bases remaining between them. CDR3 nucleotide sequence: TGTGCCAGCTCACCAAACTGGGGACTCGAGCAGTACTTC. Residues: CASSPNWGLEQYF.

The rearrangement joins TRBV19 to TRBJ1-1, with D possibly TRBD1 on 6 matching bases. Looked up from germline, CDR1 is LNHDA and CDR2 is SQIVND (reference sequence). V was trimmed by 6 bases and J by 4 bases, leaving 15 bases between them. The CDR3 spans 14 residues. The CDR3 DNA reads TGTGCCAGTAGATCAGCAGGGGAGTTCACTGAAGCTTTCTTT. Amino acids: CASRSAGEFTEAFF.

In DNA form, the CDR3 reads TGTGCCAGCAGTGCGACCGCAGGGGTAAGGACTGAAGCTTTCTTT. Protein sequence: CASSATAGVRTEAFF. The chain joins TRBV6-6 to TRBJ1-1; TRBD1 is a possible D gene (6 bases). The germline CDR1 and CDR2 sequences are MNHNY and SVGAGI (reference sequence). The CDR3 is 15 amino acids. V lost 5 bases, J lost 5 bases, and 18 bases lay in between.

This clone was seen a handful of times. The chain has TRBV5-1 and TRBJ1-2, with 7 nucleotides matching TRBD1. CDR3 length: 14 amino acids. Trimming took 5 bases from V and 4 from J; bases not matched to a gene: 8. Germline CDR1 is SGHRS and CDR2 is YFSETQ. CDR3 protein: CASRPGGGPYGYTF. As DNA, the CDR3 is TGCGCCAGCAGACCAGGGGGTGGCCCCTATGGCTACACCTTC. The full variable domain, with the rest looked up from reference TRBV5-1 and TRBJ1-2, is KAGVTQTPRYLIKTRGQQVTLSCSPISGHRSVSWYQQTPGQGLQFLFEYFSETQRNKGNFPGRFSGRQFSNSRSEMNVSTLELGDSALYLCASRPGGGPYGYTFGSGTRLTVV.